The sample holds one count of the clone carrying this TCR beta chain. The antigen is not known. The data are from a study of shared clonotypes between healthy human individuals. Study-level points and caveats: Clonotypes which were not shared had lower generation probabilities than clonotypes that all four donors shared. Sequencing depth was expected to influence donor clonotype sharing. Having only a few donors restricted how much genetic and exposure-history diversity was captured.

Germline values: CDR1 SGHDT, CDR2 YYEEEE. The CDR3 is 14 residues long. The V segment lost 4 bases and the J segment 2 bases; nucleotides outside the gene matches: 4. Per the authors' pipeline: Filtering of immunoSEQ junctional sequences could not match full-length read filtering. Sequencing was performed with immunoSEQ multiplex PCR; in TCRdb, only in-frame clones are kept and a portion is missing. The DNA gave D and trimming, while V, J and clone size come from that table. The table includes 2 million to 2.5 million clones, 90% to 96% detected once. The sequence derives from a man aged 18 to 30 in good health. Sequenced sample: naive CD4+ T cells sorted from blood. Subset defined: CD45RA+ positively selected. The chain has TRBV5-6 and TRBJ2-7; 9 bases fit TRBD2. Here the CDR3 reads CASSPGTSTYEQYF. The CDR3 DNA follows: TGTGCCAGCAGCCCCGGGACTAGCACCTACGAGCAGTACTTC.